This T cell receptor (beta chain) was captured by sequencing in a study of cytomegalovirus exposure and HLA in healthy donors. This clone has only one observation. This CDR3 has 14 residues. The ends lost 5 bases at V and 4 bases at J; junction bases unmatched: 3. Per germline, CDR1 SGHTA and CDR2 FQGNSA. The assay was immunoSEQ multiplex PCR, and TCRdb's table has in-frame clones only and misses some. Among 80,000 to 100,000 clones, approximately 88% were seen once, and the ten largest hold under 4.5%. The specimen was PBMCs. This receptor was taken from a woman aged 25 to 39 in good health and CMV-seronegative. The gene calls are TRBV7-2 and TRBJ2-7; 12 bases match TRBD2. In DNA form, the CDR3 reads TGTGCCAGCAGCCGGACTAGCGGGGAATACGAGCAGTACTTC. Protein product: CASSRTSGEYEQYF.